The 6 T cell receptor beta chains listed next were all sequenced from one sample in a study of shared clonotypes between healthy human individuals. This table comes from immunoSEQ multiplex PCR, and its TCRdb copy is limited to in-frame clones, with some not included. The repertoire has 550,000 to 850,000 clones, about 74% of them found once; the top ten carry 1.5% to 2%. Sequencing was done on a sample of memory CD4+ T cells sorted from blood. The subset is: CD45RA-negative fraction. The receptors derive from a woman in her 30s in good health.

The chain recombines TRBV27 with TRBJ2-5, with a possible D match to TRBD1 (5 bases). The germline CDR1 and CDR2 sequences are MNHEY and SMNVEV (reference sequence). The CDR3 spans 15 residues. V was pared by 7 bases and J by 0 bases, with 15 bases between. CDR3 sequence (DNA): TGTGCCAGCAAGTTGGGGCTAAACAACCAAGAGACCCAGTACTTC. It encodes CASKLGLNNQETQYF.

V usage is TRBV6-6 and J usage is TRBJ2-3; D perhaps matches TRBD1 (5 bases). V was shortened by 3 bases and J by 0 bases, with 13 bases between the two germline ends. CDR1 and CDR2 (germline): MNHNY, SVGAGI (reference sequence). The CDR3 consists of 16 residues. The CDR3 reads CASSYSGGQSTDTQYF. The CDR3 DNA is TGTGCCAGCAGTTATTCGGGCGGACAAAGCACAGATACGCAGTATTTT.

The chain couples TRBV7-9 to TRBJ1-2, with 7 positions matching TRBD1. Losses at the gene ends were 6 bases for V and 8 bases for J; bases not matched to a gene: 6. The CDR3 has 12 amino acids. In germline, CDR1 is SEHNR, CDR2 FQNEAQ (reference sequence). As DNA, the CDR3 is TGTGCCAGCAGTTTGGACAGGAGGGGCTACACCTTC. This codes for CASSLDRRGYTF.

In its sample, this clone was seen a few times. The chain's CDR3 is CASSASNNYGYTF. Written as DNA, the CDR3 is TGCGCCAGCAGCGCATCCAATAACTATGGCTACACCTTC. The chain uses TRBV5-1 and TRBJ1-2; D ambiguous. The CDR3 runs to 13 residues. V was shortened by 4 bases and J by 1 base, with 8 bases between the two germline ends. Germline V CDR1 and CDR2: SGHRS, YFSETQ. Supplemented by reference TRBV5-1 and TRBJ1-2, the full variable domain reads KAGVTQTPRYLIKTRGQQVTLSCSPISGHRSVSWYQQTPGQGLQFLFEYFSETQRNKGNFPGRFSGRQFSNSRSEMNVSTLELGDSALYLCASSASNNYGYTFGSGTRLTVV.

The chain employs TRBV5-1 and TRBJ2-1; 10 bases agree with TRBD1. Looked up from germline, CDR1 is SGHRS and CDR2 is YFSETQ. The CDR3 loop spans 16 amino acids. V was pared by 4 bases and J by 4 bases, with 8 bases of the junction left unmatched. CDR3 sequence reads: CASSPLDRGKYNEQFF. The CDR3 nucleotides read TGCGCCAGCAGCCCCCTGGACAGGGGGAAATACAATGAGCAGTTCTTC.

The rearrangement links TRBV5-1 to TRBJ2-2; 9 bases agree with TRBD1. This CDR3 region has 15 residues. V lost 4 bases, J lost 2 bases, and 3 bases stayed unmatched. The germline CDR1 and CDR2 sequences are SGHRS and YFSETQ. The CDR3, as DNA: TGCGCCAGCAGCCCGGGACAGGGTAACACCGGGGAGCTGTTTTTT. As protein: CASSPGQGNTGELFF.